The entry below describes one TCR beta chain. The antigen this receptor binds is unknown. No much larger clonotype is one base removed from it; base qualities were not supplied. The cohort comprised hundreds of healthy bone marrow donors. At the time of sampling, every cohort member was nominally healthy, though immune exposures that went unrecorded were likely present. The donor was CMV seronegative and was included in the group of a few hundred seronegative cohort members. A peripheral blood sample was collected from each donor, and TCR beta sequencing was performed on peripheral blood mononuclear cells. Genomic DNA was extracted from the blood cell samples with the Qiagen DNeasy Blood Extraction Kit. Looking up the germline V gene yields CDR1 KGHSH and CDR2 LQKENI. After removal of 5 bases from V and 5 bases from J, the junction retains 14 bases not matched to a gene. Counted from cysteine to phenylalanine, this CDR3 has 17 amino acids. The DNA shown is the 51-base CDR3, in frame from base 1.

Library prep was done by the immunoSEQ multiplex PCR assay. For the multiplex PCR, a mixture combining 60 forward primers for TCR Vbeta segments and 13 reverse primers for TCR Jbeta segments was used. The CDR3 region of rearranged TCR beta genes was amplified from genomic DNA with a multiplex PCR assay. The Illumina HiSeq System was used to sequence the amplified TCR beta libraries as 87-base-pair reads. The published analysis was carried out like this. A later analysis counted about 76 million unique TCR beta chains across the approximately 700 repertoires, and some 12 million of these chains were shared by at least two donors. Raw reads were error-corrected and collapsed into unique sequences by a nearest-neighbor algorithm in which closely related sequences were merged to remove PCR and sequencing errors. CDR3 sequences were aligned to IMGT reference sequences to assign V, D and J gene segments. For a sequence to be retained, a match of at least six nucleotides was required to both a V gene segment and a J gene segment. A rearrangement was called productive if the CDR3 had no stop codons and remained in frame with V and J, and every other rearrangement was called non-productive. CDR3 was defined by IMGT convention, running from the second conserved V-encoded cysteine to the conserved J-encoded phenylalanine. Sequences without an unambiguous match to a single V gene segment were excluded from the earlier analysis of several hundred of the donors. An earlier analysis of about 600 of the donors called V segments functional above 56.7% productive rearrangements and segregating when the between-donor standard deviation exceeded 5%. A statistical classification framework was built for diagnosing cytomegalovirus status from the catalog of TCR beta chain sequences. V and J gene assignment, in a later analysis, came from comparing TCR nucleotide sequences with IMGT/GENE-DB human TR gene sequences. A later analysis assigned CDR3 sequences and most-parsimonious VDJ recombination scenarios with the TCRdist pipeline. A later analysis defined each TCR beta chain by its CDR3 amino acid sequence plus V-gene family, and excluded reads lacking a unique V-gene family. In a later analysis, some 600 highly shared, low-generation-probability nucleotide sequences were removed to address suspected cross-contamination and a sequencing artifact. In a later analysis, a clonal expansion index for each public chain was calculated from normalized within-repertoire ranks of inferred template counts. Generation probabilities in a later analysis came from a VDJ recombination model fitted to out-of-frame rearrangements, and those results were checked against IGoR. In a later analysis, TCR-TCR, TCR-HLA and TCR-CMV co-occurrence was scored with hypergeometric tests, and a repertoire-size bias correction was applied to TCR pairs. In a later analysis, false discovery rates were estimated by permuting HLA or CMV assignments 20 times. In a later analysis, co-occurring TCRs were grouped using DBSCAN, with TCRdist sequence similarity added in when clustering inside HLA-allele-positive subsets. Repertoires with fewer than 30,000 or more than 120,000 public chains were left out of co-occurrence clustering, as were five repertoires with anomalous nucleotide sharing. This is the immuneACCESS table as TCRdb keeps it, with only in-frame sequences that have V and J called. A part of the clones is gone; compared with another copy, unresolved V genes explain less than half, and the rest is unexplained. From that table come the V and J calls and clone size; the DNA was used to work out D and trimming. For this sample there are 150,000 or so clones; more than 70% appear just once. The ten largest clonotypes hold over 2% of the sample.

This sample was taken from a study of cytomegalovirus exposure and HLA in healthy donors (dated by TCRdb to 2016 to 2017). In terms of the full investigation: According to an earlier analysis of around 600 of the donors, about 170 million T cells yielded some 120 million unique TCR beta sequences and 250 to 350 Gb of sequence data. Genome-wide SNP genotypes for about three fifths of the roughly 700 donors were used in a later genetic analysis, which treated that subset as a discovery cohort. An early release that covered approximately 600 HLA-typed donors contained approximately 300 gigabases of sequencing data and 70 million to 100 million unique TCR sequences. Donor age, sex, ethnicity and CMV serostatus were compiled alongside the repertoire data. Among about 400 genotyped donors of the cohort, an average of around 240,000 unique TCR beta nucleotide sequences was sequenced per donor, of which roughly 17% were non-productive. An earlier analysis of some 500 of the donors applied high-throughput TCR beta sequencing to assess whether each TCR beta V gene segment acted as functional or pseudogenic. To study patterns of TCR occurrence, a later analysis re-analyzed previously published TCR beta repertoires from around 660 donors and added high-resolution HLA genotyping. Among the 398 genotyped donors, around 81% belonged to the genetic ancestry cluster associated with self-reported Caucasian donors. Roughly 5 DR-DQ haplotypes were handled as single units for association and clustering, since linkage in the cohort was strong. Using immunosequencing, the study profiled T cell repertoires from fewer than 700 subjects and related those repertoires to cytomegalovirus serostatus. Besides the first cohort of 500 to 700 subjects, a separate validation cohort made up of some 110 different subjects was used. Typing coverage varied by locus: about 620-630 donors for A, B, C, DRB1 and DQB1; roughly 560 for DQA1; about 600 for DPA1; under 490 for DPB1. The study combined high-throughput TCR immunosequencing, statistical association of individual TCRs with disease status, and machine learning to predict cytomegalovirus infection status. All discovery cohort repertoires had been generated on a single sequencing platform. Rather than drawing on any new phenotypic data, the later analysis identified candidate immune exposures from TCR beta sequences and the way those sequences occurred across donors. The study was designed to test whether signatures of past pathogen exposure could be identified by cataloging public T cell receptors. Class I and class II HLA loci were covered by the typing at four-digit resolution. What the authors observed across the whole study: The authors suggested that the approach could potentially be generalized to other disease states and immunological phenotypes. A further reported finding was that TCR beta sequences accurately predicted the HLA-A and HLA-B alleles for most subjects in the first cohort. Because counts were too low, about 15 rarely observed V segments, including chromosome 9 orphons, were left out of the earlier analysis of a few hundred of the donors. In a later analysis, HLA-associated TCR beta chains showed more clonal expansion and lower generation probabilities than non-associated chains that were equally common. This cohort had only TCR beta chains sequenced, and the lack of alpha or paired-chain data limited which features could be detected. Roughly uniform sequencing depth across donors was assumed in presence/absence analyses, although this assumption may not hold. The classifier was reported to diagnose cytomegalovirus status with high specificity and sensitivity in both the original and validation cohorts. The sequencing pipeline was judged likely to have produced a cluster of highly shared sequence variants as a technical artifact. In vitro tests confirmed that a few of the cytomegalovirus-associated TCR beta chains recognize cytomegalovirus antigens. In a later genetic analysis, fewer N-insertions in productive TCRs were reported among donors in an Asian-associated ancestry cluster than the roughly 670-donor mean. Several of the top co-occurrence clusters appeared to be linked to parvovirus B19, influenza, CMV and Epstein-Barr virus, according to a later analysis. An association between a missense DCLRE1C variant and V-gene and J-gene trimming of TCR beta chains was found in a later genetic analysis and replicated in an independent cohort. In an earlier analysis of some 540 of the donors, most TCR beta V segments appeared in productive rearrangements about 90% or about 30% of the time, broadly matching IMGT annotations. Linkage disequilibrium might explain the correlated functional status among segregating V segments, but an unknown experimental factor could not be ruled out. While some public TCRs were present in many individuals, most TCR sequences turned up only very rarely across donors. Because the 87-base-pair reads could not distinguish some IMGT-functional V segments, including TRBV6-2 and TRBV6-3, those segments were excluded. A later analysis found that TCR association rates varied across HLA loci, with DRB1 alleles showing the most associated TCRs and HLA-C alleles the fewest. When HLA alleles, especially DR and DQ, strongly co-occurred, TCR associations were difficult to assign to individual alleles. Specific HLA alleles were associated with 16,951 TCR beta sequences at a false discovery rate of 0.05 in a later analysis. Because HLA typing was missing for some donors at each locus, association tests included only the typed subset. The only immune exposure information available for the cohort was CMV serostatus. The study listed approximately 160 TCR beta chains as associated with cytomegalovirus. Most CMV-associated TCR beta chains appeared to be HLA-restricted in a later analysis, and the HLA associations seemed to be driven largely by CMV exposure.

This receptor was obtained from a man aged 45-60 years in good health and CMV-seronegative. Material: PBMCs. Here the chain combines TRBV18 and TRBJ2-5; 10 bases in the junction line up with TRBD2. This receptor has the CDR3 CASSKGSLAGNEETQYF. In nucleotides, the sequence is TGTGCCAGCTCAAAGGGTTCACTAGCGGGGAATGAGGAGACCCAGTACTTC.